This TCR beta chain was sequenced for a study of blood T cell repertoires in COVID-19 (dated by TCRdb to 2018 to 2021). Describing the broader study: The collaborator samples originated in the United States, Italy and Spain and spanned the acute and convalescent phases of COVID-19. The material from the prospective study consisted of cDNA or gDNA derived from T cells, B-cell-depleted T cells, or PBMCs. Subjects who had been exposed to COVID-19, were actively infected with it, or had recovered from it provided the deeply sampled blood TCRbeta repertoires that made up the dataset. The repertoires were released in a freely available public database intended as a resource for research on the immune response to SARS-CoV-2. Samples were obtained from the ongoing ImmuneRACE study (first 160 participants) and from over a thousand subjects provided by 6 global collaborators. Sample metadata almost always included a de-identified subject ID, COVID-19 status, age in years and sex. Where available, HLA class I and class II types were taken from metadata supplied by the sample provider and were not determined by assay-based typing. Broader findings and caveats from the paper: How much clinical and demographic metadata was included differed by source and by participant, and the metadata was provided uncurated.

One collaborating source in Seattle enrolled patients while the patients were actively infected and followed the patients over time throughout the course of disease. Each collaborating institution followed its own protocols to collect whole blood in K2EDTA tubes. For TCRbeta analysis, collaborators shipped samples as frozen whole blood, isolated PBMCs, or DNA extracted from either of those sample types. TCRbeta CDR3 regions were amplified from genomic DNA by means of the immunoSEQ Assay, a bias-controlled multiplex PCR. The authors' analysis ran thus. Nucleated cell counts per sample were estimated from amplification of reference gene primers within the assay. To quantify the absolute abundance of each unique TCRbeta CDR3 rearrangement, sequence reads were collapsed and filtered. For each sample, productive Simpson clonality was calculated as the square root of Simpson's diversity index over productive rearrangements. In its TCRdb copy, this immuneACCESS table keeps in-frame sequences only and misses some clones. Where compared with another copy, unresolved V genes explain less than half of these, and the others have no known cause. The V and J calls and the clone size are those of that table, but D and trimming were determined from the DNA. Here the sample has about 68,000 clones; around 90% occur a single time. The top ten clonotypes cover around 3.7% of the sample.

The germline V and J ends show losses of 10 bases and 8 bases respectively, and no gene match explains 10 bases of the junction. The CDR3, cysteine through phenylalanine, is 13 amino acids long. The retained sequence is limited to the CDR3, 39 bases, with the frame set at the first base. Looking up the germline V gene yields CDR1 ENHRY and CDR2 SYGVKD. On this clone: Its antigen has not been determined. No quality values exist for individual bases; no much larger clone is one base distant.

The TCR originated in a woman aged 45-65 years with COVID-19, enrolled during active disease. Sequenced sample: peripheral blood. The chain was built from TRBV10-3 and TRBJ2-7; TRBD1 aligns with 11 central bases. The bases are TGTGCCACCTGGGGACAGGGGGTTTCCCAGCAGTACTTC. It translates to CATWGQGVSQQYF.